This TCR beta chain emerged from a study of T cells in Graves' hyperthyroidism and ophthalmopathy. This CDR3 spans 16 amino acids. From germline, CDR1 is DFQATT and CDR2 SNEGSKA (reference sequence). The trim removed 6 bases at V and 2 bases at J, leaving 13 bases unmatched. Ophthalmopathy cases met thresholds of Clinical Activity Score at least 3, NOSPECS grade at least 4 and duration under 3 months. Amplified TCR beta CDR3 regions derived from RNA transcripts. TCR CDR3 underwent first-round RT-PCR with the HTBI primer set. TCRdb reprocessed the multiplex PCR reads with MiXCR, giving one entry per CDR3 protein. The profile shows around 500,000 distinct CDR3 sequences, 15% to 20% of them singletons. This clonotype was detected ten times or more.

This TCR derives from a woman aged 25 to 45 with Graves' ophthalmopathy. The genes are TRBV20-1 and TRBJ2-3, with TRBD1 matching 8 bases. The specimen was blood. CDR3 in amino acids: CSARKQGASDTDTQYF. As DNA, the CDR3 is TGCAGTGCCCGGAAGCAGGGGGCCTCTGACACAGATACGCAGTATTTT.